This TCR beta chain was sequenced during a study of glioma-infiltrating T cells (dated by TCRdb to about 2016). Study-wide context: Low-grade gliomas were represented by WHO grade II oligodendrogliomas or astrocytomas, and glioblastomas were represented by WHO grade IV tumors that were sampled at initial rather than recurrent diagnosis. TCR alpha- and beta-chain repertoires were sequenced from glioma tissue, non-neoplastic brain tissue and matched peripheral blood mononuclear cells. The paired cohort comprised three low-grade glioma patients, several primary glioblastoma patients and three non-glioma patients contributing non-neoplastic brain tissue. To gauge divergence between tissue and blood T-cell populations, every tissue-infiltrating repertoire was compared against the peripheral blood repertoire from the same patient. The sequencing target for blood libraries was roughly 4- to 10-fold coverage of 950,000 to 1,000,000 peripheral T cells. Before surgery, glioma patients were given dexamethasone for six or fewer days. Overall results and qualifications from the work: The group comparisons were based on small numbers of patients: three non-neoplastic, three low-grade glioma and fewer than ten glioblastoma patients. In non-neoplastic patients, VJ-independent divergence between tissue and blood fell below expectation, whereas in all gliomas, and especially in low-grade gliomas, the divergence rose above expectation. Patients with low tissue-blood divergence were marked by a signature set of shared blood CDR3 motifs, and that set was depleted in highly divergent patients. Tissue and blood shared very few CDR3 sequences, a result attributed to high CDR3 diversity and limited sampling.

CDR1 and CDR2 are drawn from the germline V gene: MNHNS, SASEGT. There are 13 amino acids in the CDR3, from cysteine to phenylalanine inclusive. Kept here is only the CDR3 DNA, which spans 39 bases and is read in frame from base 1. At the junction V is shortened by 6 bases and J by 7 bases, with 13 bases in between. TCR alpha and beta CDR3 regions were amplified with the iRepertoire nested amplicon-rescue multiplex PCR (arm-PCR) platform from RNA. The input for one-step reverse transcription and amplification was roughly 95-400 ng of tissue mRNA or PBMC total RNA. After bead purification, a secondary multiplex PCR added Illumina adapters, and libraries were gel-purified between 200 and 400 bp. Libraries carried internal 6-nucleotide barcodes used for demultiplexing. Sequencing of libraries was performed on an Illumina MiSeq with 2x220 or 2x250 nucleotide paired-end reads. The original pipeline was this. Paired reads were merged with FLASH 1.2.11 and aligned to the GRCh37 human genome with BWA-MEM before extracting TRA and TRB reads. For V and J assignment, an IMGT-derived reference of cassette sequences and CDR3 motifs that included pseudogenes was used. Reads were translated in three frames, and productive CDR3s were defined by a C…FGXG motif without stop codons. Unique combinations of V-J cassette pair and CDR3 amino acid sequence were defined as clonotypes. Reads were filtered by Hamming distance, with the threshold set by the sequence error rate of each sample in mapped regions. In TCRdb, the public reads were trimmed at Q25 with fastp and aligned with MiXCR, with productive beta chains retained. Records with the same CDR3 protein are collapsed into one entry carrying the most frequent genes and DNA. The V and J calls come from TCRdb's annotation, not from the publication. The sample table holds a few hundred thousand distinct CDR3 sequences, of which roughly two fifths were seen once. The biggest ten clones account for around 12% of the sample.

There are many counts of this clonotype. No cognate antigen has been identified for it. No quality values exist for individual bases; no much larger clone is one base distant. Immediately after resection, surgical brain or tumor specimens were cryofrozen in liquid nitrogen, with peripheral blood cells collected concurrently. Recombination joined TRBV6-1 with TRBJ2-1; the D gene lacks a confident call. The sample was glioma tissue, nonneoplastic brain tissue, or PBMCs (not recorded which). This clonotype was obtained from a human donor with low-grade glioma or glioblastoma, undergoing nonglioma brain surgery, or in good health (not recorded which). The CDR3 has the sequence CASRVSLANEQFF. The base sequence is TGTGCCAGCAGAGTTTCCCTTGCTAATGAGCAGTTCTTC.